This T cell receptor (beta chain) was identified in a study of T cell responses to AZD1222 COVID-19 vaccine. General observations from the study: Mostly white British, mostly female donors; authors suggested clonal diversity may be underestimated. Regions 160-218 and 743-854 held dominance among vaccine-associated CD4 TCRs, which spanned spike. The peak T cell response came first, and repertoires were sampled only after it.

The study pooled second doses at about 4 or about 12 weeks. The V gene lost 5 bases and the J gene lost 1 base, with 22 bases spanning the gap. Germline V gene lookup returns CDR1 PRHDT and CDR2 FYEKMQ (reference sequence). The CDR3 consists of 18 residues. Profiling relied on immunoSEQ multiplex PCR, and the TCRdb table lists in-frame clones only, not all of them. The table shows approximately 160,000 clones, with about 92% occurring only once. As for this clone: The antigen remains unidentified.

This clonotype was obtained from an adult who received the AZD1222 COVID-19 vaccine. The sequenced sample was peripheral blood, obtained 28 days after the second AZD1222 dose. This chain uses TRBV13 with TRBJ2-3, with D maybe TRBD2 (5 bases). The CDR3 DNA reads as TGTGCCAGCAGCCGGGGAGACCCCGAGAGGATGGGCACAGATACGCAGTATTTT. Translation: CASSRGDPERMGTDTQYF.